Given below is one T cell receptor (beta chain) in context. What it recognizes is unknown. Data came from immunoSEQ multiplex PCR; TCRdb stores just in-frame clones and leaves some out. Among 55,000 to 75,000 clones listed, about 71% were seen once. This entry is derived from a study of T cell clones after liver transplantation. Study-wide context: TCRbeta sequencing after a pre-transplant mixed lymphocyte reaction identified graft-donor-reactive clones, later tracked in post-transplant blood. Study-level points and caveats: Conclusions were preliminary, with small, heterogeneous patient groups.

The CDR3 has 18 amino acids. Material: CD4+ T cells from blood, obtained at the roughly 15-month timepoint. The source of this sequence is a human patient who received a liver transplant. Some T cells may be supplied by the graft donor. The rearrangement links TRBV1 to TRBJ2-1; TRBD1 was called by the table and not checked on the DNA. TRBV1 is labeled a pseudogene. The DNA for the CDR3 is TGCACCAGCAGCCAAGACGTTCTAGGCCCCAGGGATATCAATGAGCAGTTCTTC. Protein sequence: CTSSQDVLGPRDINEQFF.